This T cell receptor beta chain was identified in a study of shared clonotypes between healthy human individuals. Execution of the assay was at deep level. Clones were sequenced by immunoSEQ multiplex PCR, and TCRdb holds only the in-frame ones, with some missing. The table shows roughly 2.6 million clones, with more than 80% occurring only once. Sequencing was done on a sample of naive CD4+ T cells sorted from blood. Sample subset: CD45RA+ positively selected. The source is a man younger than 35 in good health.

CDR3 residues: CASSLGPLAVSYEQYF. The CDR3 bases are TGTGCCAGCAGCTTAGGTCCCCTAGCGGTCTCCTACGAGCAGTACTTC. J is TRBJ2-7 and V is TRBV7-2; 7 bases fit TRBD2. The germline V gene encodes CDR1 SGHTA and CDR2 FQGNSA. V shed 1 base and J 0 bases; nucleotides not matched to a gene: 6. This CDR3 is 16 amino acids long.